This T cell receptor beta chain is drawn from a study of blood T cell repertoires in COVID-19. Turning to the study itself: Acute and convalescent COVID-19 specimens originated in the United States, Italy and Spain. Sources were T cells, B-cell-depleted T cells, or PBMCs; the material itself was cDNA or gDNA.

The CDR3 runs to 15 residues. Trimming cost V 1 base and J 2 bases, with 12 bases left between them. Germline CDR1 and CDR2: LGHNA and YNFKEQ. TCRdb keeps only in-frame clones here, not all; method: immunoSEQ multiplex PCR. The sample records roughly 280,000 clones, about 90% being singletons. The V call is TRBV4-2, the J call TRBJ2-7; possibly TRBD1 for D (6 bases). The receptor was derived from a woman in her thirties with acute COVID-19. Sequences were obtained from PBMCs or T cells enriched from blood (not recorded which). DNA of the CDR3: TGTGCCAGCAGCCAAGGCCAGGACAGCACCTACGAGCAGTACTTC. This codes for CASSQGQDSTYEQYF.